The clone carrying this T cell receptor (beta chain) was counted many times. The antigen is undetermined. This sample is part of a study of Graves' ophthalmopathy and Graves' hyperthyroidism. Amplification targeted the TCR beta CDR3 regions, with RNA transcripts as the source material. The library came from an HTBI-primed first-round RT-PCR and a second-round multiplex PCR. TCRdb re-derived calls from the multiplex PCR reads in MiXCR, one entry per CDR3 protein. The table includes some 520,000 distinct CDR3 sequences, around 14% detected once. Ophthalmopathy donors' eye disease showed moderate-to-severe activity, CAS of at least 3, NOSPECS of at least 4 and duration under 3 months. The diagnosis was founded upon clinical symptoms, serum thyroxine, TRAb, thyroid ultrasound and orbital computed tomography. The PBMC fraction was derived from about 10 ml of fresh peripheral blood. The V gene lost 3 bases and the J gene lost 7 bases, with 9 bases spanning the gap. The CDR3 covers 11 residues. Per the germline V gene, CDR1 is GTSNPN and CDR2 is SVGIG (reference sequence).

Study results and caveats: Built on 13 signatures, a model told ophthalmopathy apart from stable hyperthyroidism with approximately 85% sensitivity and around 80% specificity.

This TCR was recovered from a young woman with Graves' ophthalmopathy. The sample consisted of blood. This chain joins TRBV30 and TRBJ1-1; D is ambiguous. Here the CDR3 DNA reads TGTGCCTGGAGCGCCTCTCTTGAAGCTTTCTTT. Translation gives CAWSASLEAFF.